This is a list of T cell receptor beta chains from one sample in a study of blood T cells in healthy people across ages. Via MiXCR, TCRdb re-called the 5' RACE reads, giving one row per CDR3 protein. Found here are approximately 1,000,000 distinct CDR3 sequences, 35% to 50% of them singletons; the top ten hold about 20%. The source material was blood. The receptors were sampled from a woman aged 55-75 years in good health. The CDR3 runs from the conserved cysteine through the conserved F or W. The order of the fields is CDR3 length, J gene, clone size, V gene, D gene, CDR3 DNA, CDR3 protein. A D gene is named only where the DNA matches it firmly. Not every row has a clone size; where given, it reads once, few, many or a size class.

15	TRBJ2-5	few	TRBV6-5	NA	TGTGCCAGCAAACAAGCGGGCGGGGTCCAAGAGACCCAGTACTTC	CASKQAGGVQETQYF
13	TRBJ2-1	few	TRBV6-5	NA	TGTGCCAGCAGTTACCCCCTTAAAAATGAGCAGTTCTTC	CASSYPLKNEQFF
13	TRBJ2-4	NA	TRBV18	NA	TGTGCCAGCTCACCTTGGGGCAGCTACAAGCAGTACTTC	CASSPWGSYKQYF
14	TRBJ2-5	NA	TRBV6-2/TRBV6-3	TRBD1	TGTGCCAGCAGCCCCCGCAGGGGGCCGGAGACCCAGTACTTC	CASSPRRGPETQYF
13	TRBJ1-1	NA	TRBV29-1	NA	TGCAGCGTCGGGACGGGCATGAACACTGAAGCTTTCTTT	CSVGTGMNTEAFF
15	TRBJ2-7	NA	TRBV28	TRBD1	TGTGCCAGCAGTTGTACTCAGACAGGGGACCTCTTTGGGTACTTC	CASSCTQTGDLFGYF
14	TRBJ2-1	few	TRBV12-3/TRBV12-4	TRBD1	TGTGCCAGCAGCAACCGGGACAGGAATAATGAGCAGTTCTTC	CASSNRDRNNEQFF
15	TRBJ1-2	NA	TRBV27	TRBD1	TGTGCCAGCAGTTTCCGGACAGGGGGGAACTATGGCTACACCTTC	CASSFRTGGNYGYTF
14	TRBJ2-1	NA	TRBV5-1	TRBD1	TGCGCCAGCAGCGGGACAGGGGCCCTCAATGAGCAGTTCTTC	CASSGTGALNEQFF
14	TRBJ2-7	NA	TRBV6-5	TRBD2	TGTGCCAGCGCACGACTAGCGGGAGTCAATGAGCAGTACTTC	CASARLAGVNEQYF
13	TRBJ2-5	many	TRBV3-1	NA	TGTGCCAGCAGCCGGGACTTCCAAGAGACCCAGTACTTC	CASSRDFQETQYF
14	TRBJ2-7	few	TRBV6-5	NA	TGTGCCAGCAGTGCTGACCAGTGGGCTTACGAGCAGTACTTC	CASSADQWAYEQYF
12	TRBJ2-7	NA	TRBV12-3/TRBV12-4	NA	NA	CASILVSREQYF